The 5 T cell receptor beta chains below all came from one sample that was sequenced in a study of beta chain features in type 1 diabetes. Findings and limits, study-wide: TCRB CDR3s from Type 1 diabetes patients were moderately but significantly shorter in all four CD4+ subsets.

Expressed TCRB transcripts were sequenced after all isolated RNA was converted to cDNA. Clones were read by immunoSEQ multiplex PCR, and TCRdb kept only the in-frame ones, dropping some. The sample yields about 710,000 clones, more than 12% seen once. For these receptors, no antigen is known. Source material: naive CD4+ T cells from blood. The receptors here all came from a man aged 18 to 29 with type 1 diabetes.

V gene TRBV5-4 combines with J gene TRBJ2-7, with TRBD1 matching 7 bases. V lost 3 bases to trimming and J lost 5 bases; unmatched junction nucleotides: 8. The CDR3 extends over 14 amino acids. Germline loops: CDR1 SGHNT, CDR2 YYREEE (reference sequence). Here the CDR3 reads CASSSRQGIDEQYF. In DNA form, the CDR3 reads TGTGCCAGCAGCTCGAGACAGGGTATCGACGAGCAGTACTTC.

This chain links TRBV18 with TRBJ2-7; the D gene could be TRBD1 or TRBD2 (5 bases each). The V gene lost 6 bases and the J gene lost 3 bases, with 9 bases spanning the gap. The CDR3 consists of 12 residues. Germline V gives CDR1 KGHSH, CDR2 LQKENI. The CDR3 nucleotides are TGTGCCAGCTCCGGGACGAACTACGAGCAGTACTTC. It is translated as CASSGTNYEQYF.

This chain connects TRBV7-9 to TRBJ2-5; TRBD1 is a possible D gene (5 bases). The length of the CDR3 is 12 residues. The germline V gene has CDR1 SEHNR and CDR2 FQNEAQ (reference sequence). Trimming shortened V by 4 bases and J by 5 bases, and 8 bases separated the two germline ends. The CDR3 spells CASSWQGETQYF. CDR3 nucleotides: TGTGCCAGCAGCTGGCAGGGCGAGACCCAGTACTTC.

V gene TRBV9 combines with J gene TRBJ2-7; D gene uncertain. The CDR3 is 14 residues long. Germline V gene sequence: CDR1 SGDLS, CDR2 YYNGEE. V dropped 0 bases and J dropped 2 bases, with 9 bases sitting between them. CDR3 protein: CASSVDGWAYEQYF. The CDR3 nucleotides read TGTGCCAGCAGCGTAGACGGCTGGGCCTACGAGCAGTACTTC.

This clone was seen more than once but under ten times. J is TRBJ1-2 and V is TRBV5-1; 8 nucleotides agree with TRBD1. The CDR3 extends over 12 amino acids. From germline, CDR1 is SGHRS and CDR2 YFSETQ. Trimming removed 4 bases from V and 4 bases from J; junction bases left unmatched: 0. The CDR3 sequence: CASSGQGYGYTF. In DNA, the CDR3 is TGCGCCAGCAGCGGACAGGGCTATGGCTACACCTTC. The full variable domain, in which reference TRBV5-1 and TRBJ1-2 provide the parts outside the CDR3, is KAGVTQTPRYLIKTRGQQVTLSCSPISGHRSVSWYQQTPGQGLQFLFEYFSETQRNKGNFPGRFSGRQFSNSRSEMNVSTLELGDSALYLCASSGQGYGYTFGSGTRLTVV.